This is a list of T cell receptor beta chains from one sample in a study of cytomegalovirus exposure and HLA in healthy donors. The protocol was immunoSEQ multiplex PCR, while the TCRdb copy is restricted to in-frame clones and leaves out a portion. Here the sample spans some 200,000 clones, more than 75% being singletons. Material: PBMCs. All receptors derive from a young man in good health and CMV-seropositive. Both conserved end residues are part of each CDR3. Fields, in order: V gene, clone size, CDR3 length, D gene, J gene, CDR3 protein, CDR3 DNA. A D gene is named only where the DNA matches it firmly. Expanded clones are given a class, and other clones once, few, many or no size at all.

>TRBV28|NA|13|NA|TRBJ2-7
CASRDFGAYEQYF
TGTGCCAGCAGGGACTTTGGGGCCTACGAGCAGTACTTC
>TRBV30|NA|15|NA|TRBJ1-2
CAWAGLIWGGNGYTF
TGTGCCTGGGCCGGGTTGATCTGGGGAGGGAATGGCTACACCTTC
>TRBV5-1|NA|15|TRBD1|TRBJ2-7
CASSPARGFDDEQYF
TGCGCCAGCAGCCCGGCCAGGGGGTTTGACGACGAGCAGTACTTC
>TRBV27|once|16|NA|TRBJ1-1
CASSPEKSRRFTEAFF
TGTGCCAGCAGTCCTGAAAAATCTAGGCGTTTCACTGAAGCTTTCTTT
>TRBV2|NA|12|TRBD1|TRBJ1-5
CASGTGDQPQHF
TGTGCCAGCGGGACAGGAGATCAGCCCCAGCATTTT
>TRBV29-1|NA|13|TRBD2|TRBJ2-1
CSVVYSGRNEQFF
TGCAGCGTTGTTTATAGCGGGAGAAATGAGCAGTTCTTC
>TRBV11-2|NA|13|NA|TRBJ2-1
CASSSSGINEQFF
TGTGCCAGCAGCTCAAGTGGGATCAATGAGCAGTTCTTC
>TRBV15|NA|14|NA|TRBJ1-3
CATSLEASRNTIYF
TGTGCCACCAGCTTAGAAGCGTCCCGGAACACCATATATTTT
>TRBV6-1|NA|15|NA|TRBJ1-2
CASSERRTGVDGYTF
TGTGCCAGCAGTGAACGGCGAACGGGGGTTGATGGCTACACCTTC
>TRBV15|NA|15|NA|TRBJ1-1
CATSRTLDEYTEAFF
TGTGCCACCAGCAGAACACTCGACGAGTACACTGAGGCTTTCTTT
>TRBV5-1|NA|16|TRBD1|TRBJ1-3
CASSLDLDRGTNTIYF
TGCGCCAGCAGCTTGGACCTCGACAGGGGGACAAACACCATATATTTT
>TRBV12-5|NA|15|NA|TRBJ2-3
CASGMGPQSTDTQYF
TGTGCTAGTGGTATGGGACCACAAAGCACAGATACGCAGTATTTT
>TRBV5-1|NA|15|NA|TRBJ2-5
CASSLDNPPQETQYF
TGCGCCAGCAGCTTGGACAACCCGCCCCAAGAGACCCAGTACTTC
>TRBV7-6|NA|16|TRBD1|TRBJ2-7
CASSLALGDRVNEQYF
TGTGCCAGCAGCTTAGCTTTAGGGGACAGGGTCAACGAGCAGTACTTC
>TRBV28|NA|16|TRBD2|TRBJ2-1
CASNSLAGGSYNEQFF
TGTGCCAGCAACTCCTTAGCGGGAGGCTCCTACAATGAGCAGTTCTTC
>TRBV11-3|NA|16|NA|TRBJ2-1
CASSTPGGERYNEQFF
TGTGCCAGCAGCACCCCGGGGGGCGAGCGCTACAATGAGCAGTTCTTC
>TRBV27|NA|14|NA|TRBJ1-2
CASREAGKPYGYTF
TGTGCCAGCAGGGAAGCGGGGAAACCATATGGCTACACCTTC
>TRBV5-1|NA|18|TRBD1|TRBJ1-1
CATPGGLGREVCSTEAFF
TGCGCCACCCCAGGGGGATTGGGCAGGGAGGTTTGTAGCACTGAAGCTTTCTTT
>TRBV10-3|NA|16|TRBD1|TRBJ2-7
CAISTGTGGIDYEQYF
TGTGCCATCAGTACGGGGACAGGGGGTATAGACTACGAGCAGTACTTC
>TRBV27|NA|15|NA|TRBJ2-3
CASSLGWTSTDTQYF
TGTGCCAGCAGTTTAGGGTGGACAAGCACAGATACGCAGTATTTT
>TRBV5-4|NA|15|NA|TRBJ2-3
CASSLLQGISDTQYF
TGTGCCAGCAGCTTGTTGCAGGGGATTTCAGATACGCAGTATTTT
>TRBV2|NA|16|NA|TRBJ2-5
CASSRGRGRAQETQYF
TGTGCCAGCAGCCGAGGGCGGGGGCGGGCTCAAGAGACCCAGTACTTC
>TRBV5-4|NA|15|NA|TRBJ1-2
CASSLEGTLTRAGTF
TGTGCCAGCAGCTTGGAAGGGACCCTAACCAGGGCAGGCACCTTC
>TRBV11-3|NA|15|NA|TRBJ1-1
CASSLGFGGETEAFF
TGTGCCAGCAGCTTAGGGTTCGGGGGAGAGACTGAAGCTTTCTTT
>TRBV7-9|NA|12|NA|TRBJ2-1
CASSPLGEREFF
TGTGCCAGCAGCCCGCTTGGGGAAAGGGAGTTCTTC
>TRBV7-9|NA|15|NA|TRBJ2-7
CASSPGSGGAYEQYF
TGTGCCAGCAGCCCAGGGTCAGGGGGGGCCTACGAGCAGTACTTC
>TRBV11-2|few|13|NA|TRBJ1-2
CASSLPGDYGYTF
TGTGCCAGCAGCTTACCAGGCGACTATGGCTACACCTTC
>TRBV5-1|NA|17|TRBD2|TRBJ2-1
CASSLVAGRGVGNEQFF
TGCGCCAGCAGCTTGGTAGCCGGTCGGGGGGTCGGGAATGAGCAGTTCTTC
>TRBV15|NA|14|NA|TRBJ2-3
CATSRRDGADTQYF
TGTGCCACCAGCAGGAGGGATGGCGCAGATACGCAGTATTTT
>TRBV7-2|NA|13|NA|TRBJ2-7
CASRIGRDYEQYF
TGTGCCAGCAGGATAGGACGGGACTACGAGCAGTACTTC
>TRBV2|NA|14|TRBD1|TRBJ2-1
CASSDSRGFHEQFF
TGTGCCAGCAGTGACAGCAGGGGGTTTCATGAGCAGTTCTTC
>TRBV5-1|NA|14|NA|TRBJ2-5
CASSFGEGGETQYF
TGCGCCAGCAGCTTTGGAGAGGGGGGAGAGACCCAGTACTTC
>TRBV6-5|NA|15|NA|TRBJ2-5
CASTMGGYAPETQYF
TGTGCCAGCACCATGGGCGGATACGCTCCAGAGACCCAGTACTTC
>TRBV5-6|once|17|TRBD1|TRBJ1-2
CASSPRRGRDRGAGYTF
TGTGCCAGCAGCCCCAGACGGGGCCGGGACAGAGGGGCTGGCTACACCTTC
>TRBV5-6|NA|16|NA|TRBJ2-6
CASSLSQFSGANVLTF
TGTGCCAGCAGCTTGTCTCAGTTCTCTGGGGCCAACGTCCTGACTTTC
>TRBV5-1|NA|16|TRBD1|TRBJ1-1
CASSAQGGTAYTEAFF
TGCGCCAGCAGCGCTCAGGGGGGGACAGCCTATACTGAAGCTTTCTTT
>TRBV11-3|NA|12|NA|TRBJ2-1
CASSSGTQEQFF
TGTGCCAGCAGCTCCGGGACCCAGGAGCAGTTCTTC
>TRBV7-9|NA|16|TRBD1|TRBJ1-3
CASSPNPNRGRNTIYF
TGTGCCAGCAGCCCAAACCCAAACAGGGGAAGAAACACCATATATTTT
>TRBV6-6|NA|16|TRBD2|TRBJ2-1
CASIEGGLAVYNEQFF
TGTGCCAGCATCGAGGGGGGACTAGCGGTCTACAATGAGCAGTTCTTC